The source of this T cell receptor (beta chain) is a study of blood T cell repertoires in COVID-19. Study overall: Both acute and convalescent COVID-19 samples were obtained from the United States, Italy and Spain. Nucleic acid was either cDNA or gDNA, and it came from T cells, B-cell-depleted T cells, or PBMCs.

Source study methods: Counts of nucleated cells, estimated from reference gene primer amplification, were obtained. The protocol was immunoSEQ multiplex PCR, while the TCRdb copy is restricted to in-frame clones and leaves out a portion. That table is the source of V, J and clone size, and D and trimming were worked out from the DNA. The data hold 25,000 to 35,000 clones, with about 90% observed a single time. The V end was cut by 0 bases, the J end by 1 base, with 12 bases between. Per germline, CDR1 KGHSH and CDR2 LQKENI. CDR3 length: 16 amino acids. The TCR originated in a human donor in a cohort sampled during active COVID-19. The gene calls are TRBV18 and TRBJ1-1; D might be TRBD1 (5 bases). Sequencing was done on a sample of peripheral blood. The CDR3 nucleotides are TGTGCCAGCTCACCACCCTGGTCAGGGTCGAACACTGAAGCTTTCTTT. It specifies CASSPPWSGSNTEAFF.